This is a list of T cell receptor beta chains from one sample in a study of early T cells in non-severe SARS-CoV-2 infection. TCRdb re-analysed the 5' RACE reads in MiXCR, keeping a single row per CDR3 protein. The sample lists fewer than 85,000 distinct CDR3 sequences; more than 14% were seen once. The sample consisted of whole blood, taken at baseline. The receptor set was obtained from an adult who was a healthcare worker with PCR-confirmed SARS-CoV-2 infection or an uninfected control (not recorded which). Both conserved end residues are part of each CDR3. Fields, in order: J gene, clone size, D gene, V gene, CDR3 DNA, CDR3 protein. D genes are given only for firm matches. The listing skips clone size in some rows; elsewhere it reads once, few, many or a size class.

j_gene: TRBJ2-1
abundance: .
d_gene: .
v_gene: TRBV6-6
CDR3nt: TGTGCCAGCACGGGTAGTATAGGGGGAGGAGGGAATGAGCAGTTCTTC
CDR3aa: CASTGSIGGGGNEQFF

j_gene: TRBJ2-7
abundance: few
d_gene: .
v_gene: TRBV2
CDR3nt: TGTGCCAGCAGTGAAGCCAGAGACTACGAGCAGTACTTC
CDR3aa: CASSEARDYEQYF

j_gene: TRBJ2-6
abundance: .
d_gene: .
v_gene: TRBV27
CDR3nt: TGTGCCAGCAGCTCCATGGGACGGAGCTCTGGGGCCAACGTCCTGACTTTC
CDR3aa: CASSSMGRSSGANVLTF

j_gene: TRBJ1-5
abundance: .
d_gene: .
v_gene: TRBV7-3
CDR3nt: TGTGCCAGCAGCTTCGAACTCAATCAGCCCCAGCATTTT
CDR3aa: CASSFELNQPQHF

j_gene: TRBJ2-7
abundance: .
d_gene: .
v_gene: TRBV2
CDR3nt: TGTGCCAGCACGGACACCCACTCCTACGAGCAGTACTTC
CDR3aa: CASTDTHSYEQYF

j_gene: TRBJ1-3
abundance: many
d_gene: .
v_gene: TRBV12-3/TRBV12-4
CDR3nt: TGTGCCAGTTCCAGGAGGAACTCTGGAAACACCATATATTTT
CDR3aa: CASSRRNSGNTIYF

j_gene: TRBJ2-1
abundance: .
d_gene: TRBD2
v_gene: TRBV5-1
CDR3nt: TGCGCCAGCAGCTTGGGTGGTCTAGCGGGAGGCCATGAGCAGTTCTTC
CDR3aa: CASSLGGLAGGHEQFF

j_gene: TRBJ2-4
abundance: few
d_gene: .
v_gene: TRBV28
CDR3nt: TGTGCCAGCAGTCAAGCCGGTCCCAAAAACATTCAGTACTTC
CDR3aa: CASSQAGPKNIQYF

j_gene: TRBJ2-3
abundance: few
d_gene: TRBD2
v_gene: TRBV11-2
CDR3nt: TGTGCCAGCAGCCCAACAGGACTAGCGCAGTATTTT
CDR3aa: CASSPTGLAQYF

j_gene: TRBJ2-5
abundance: .
d_gene: .
v_gene: TRBV7-2
CDR3nt: TGTGCCAGCAGCCGGGACTTGACGGAGACCCAGTACTTC
CDR3aa: CASSRDLTETQYF

j_gene: TRBJ2-1
abundance: .
d_gene: TRBD2
v_gene: TRBV4-2
CDR3nt: TGTGCCAGCAGCCAAGTTAAGCGACTAGCTAATATCAATGAGCAGTTCTTC
CDR3aa: CASSQVKRLANINEQFF

j_gene: TRBJ2-5
abundance: few
d_gene: TRBD2
v_gene: TRBV5-1
CDR3nt: TGCGCCAGCAGTCCTATGGGAGCGGGGCAAGAGACCCAGTACTTC
CDR3aa: CASSPMGAGQETQYF

j_gene: TRBJ2-1
abundance: .
d_gene: .
v_gene: TRBV18
CDR3nt: TGTGCCAGCTCACCCGGACAGTCTCATTTCAATGAGCAGTTCTTC
CDR3aa: CASSPGQSHFNEQFF

j_gene: TRBJ2-3
abundance: few
d_gene: .
v_gene: TRBV2
CDR3nt: TGTGCCAGCAGTCCACAGGGTAGAGGGGACACAGATACGCAGTATTTT
CDR3aa: CASSPQGRGDTDTQYF

j_gene: TRBJ1-6
abundance: few
d_gene: TRBD1
v_gene: TRBV3-1
CDR3nt: TGTGCCAGCAGCCAAGGGGACAGGGGGCGAGGGAATTCACCCCTCCACTTT
CDR3aa: CASSQGDRGRGNSPLHF

j_gene: TRBJ1-1
abundance: .
d_gene: .
v_gene: TRBV12-3/TRBV12-4
CDR3nt: TGTGCCAGCAGTTCAGGGGCGAAGGGGAACACTGAAGCTTTCTTT
CDR3aa: CASSSGAKGNTEAFF

j_gene: TRBJ2-2
abundance: .
d_gene: .
v_gene: TRBV12-3/TRBV12-4
CDR3nt: TGTGCCAGCAGTTTGCACAGTACGAACACCGGGGAGCTGTTTTTT
CDR3aa: CASSLHSTNTGELFF

j_gene: TRBJ2-6
abundance: once
d_gene: .
v_gene: TRBV6-5
CDR3nt: TGTGCCAGCAGTTACTCTTCACCAGGGGTGTTTTCTGGGGCCAACGTCCTGACTTTC
CDR3aa: CASSYSSPGVFSGANVLTF

j_gene: TRBJ2-2
abundance: .
d_gene: .
v_gene: TRBV18
CDR3nt: TGTGCCAGCTCACCGGGAAACACAGGGATTCTCGGGGAGCTGTTTTTT
CDR3aa: CASSPGNTGILGELFF

j_gene: TRBJ2-1
abundance: .
d_gene: .
v_gene: TRBV7-3
CDR3nt: TGTGCCAGCAGCTCCTCCAACAATGAGCAGTTCTTC
CDR3aa: CASSSSNNEQFF

j_gene: TRBJ2-7
abundance: .
d_gene: .
v_gene: TRBV4-2
CDR3nt: TGTGCCAGCAGCCTAGGGTTACTAAACAAGGAGCAGTACTTC
CDR3aa: CASSLGLLNKEQYF

j_gene: TRBJ2-3
abundance: few
d_gene: TRBD2
v_gene: TRBV24-1
CDR3nt: TGTGCCACCATGAAGGGCGGGAGGGCCACAGATACGCAGTATTTT
CDR3aa: CATMKGGRATDTQYF

j_gene: TRBJ2-1
abundance: few
d_gene: .
v_gene: TRBV7-6
CDR3nt: TGTGCCAGCAGCCCACAATACAATGAGCAGTTCTTC
CDR3aa: CASSPQYNEQFF

j_gene: TRBJ1-1
abundance: .
d_gene: .
v_gene: TRBV7-6
CDR3nt: TGTGCCAGCAGCCCCGACGTGGGGGTTCGAACTGAAGCTTTCTTT
CDR3aa: CASSPDVGVRTEAFF

j_gene: TRBJ1-2
abundance: few
d_gene: TRBD1
v_gene: TRBV7-6
CDR3nt: TGTGCCAGCAGCCCCGATACAGGGGACTATGGCTACACCTTC
CDR3aa: CASSPDTGDYGYTF

j_gene: TRBJ2-1
abundance: .
d_gene: .
v_gene: TRBV12-3/TRBV12-4
CDR3nt: TGTGCCAGCGTCTGGAGGGGAAGCTCCTACAATGAGCAGTTCTTC
CDR3aa: CASVWRGSSYNEQFF

j_gene: TRBJ2-2
abundance: few
d_gene: .
v_gene: TRBV28
CDR3nt: TGTGCCAGCAGTTTATTGGGTCTCGCCGGGGAGCTGTTTTTT
CDR3aa: CASSLLGLAGELFF

j_gene: TRBJ1-1
abundance: few
d_gene: .
v_gene: TRBV30
CDR3nt: TGTGCCTGGAGTGCTCAGAACACTGAAGCTTTCTTT
CDR3aa: CAWSAQNTEAFF

j_gene: TRBJ2-7
abundance: many
d_gene: TRBD2
v_gene: TRBV28
CDR3nt: TGTGCCAGCAGCCCGGGACTAGCGCGTTACGAGCAGTACTTC
CDR3aa: CASSPGLARYEQYF

j_gene: TRBJ2-2
abundance: few
d_gene: .
v_gene: TRBV12-3/TRBV12-4
CDR3nt: TGTGCCAGCTCGCTCAGGCCGAACACCGGGGAGCTGTTTTTT
CDR3aa: CASSLRPNTGELFF

j_gene: TRBJ2-7
abundance: .
d_gene: .
v_gene: TRBV14
CDR3nt: TGTGCCAGCAGCCTCCTGGGTGGGCAGGGCGTCTACGAGCAGTACTTC
CDR3aa: CASSLLGGQGVYEQYF

j_gene: TRBJ1-2
abundance: few
d_gene: TRBD1
v_gene: TRBV6-6
CDR3nt: TGTGCCAGCAGTTACCCACAGGGGAACTATGGCTACACCTTC
CDR3aa: CASSYPQGNYGYTF

j_gene: TRBJ2-1
abundance: few
d_gene: TRBD2
v_gene: TRBV7-8
CDR3nt: TGTGCCAGCAGCGTGAGGGCTAGCGGAACCAATGAGCAGTTCTTC
CDR3aa: CASSVRASGTNEQFF

j_gene: TRBJ2-3
abundance: .
d_gene: TRBD1
v_gene: TRBV5-4
CDR3nt: TGTGCCAGCAGCTTAGGGACAGGGGGTGGCACAGATACGCAGTATTTT
CDR3aa: CASSLGTGGGTDTQYF

j_gene: TRBJ2-7
abundance: few
d_gene: .
v_gene: TRBV13
CDR3nt: TGTGCCAGCAGCTTAGGATGGGGGCGGGACTCCTACGAGCAGTACTTC
CDR3aa: CASSLGWGRDSYEQYF

j_gene: TRBJ2-1
abundance: many
d_gene: TRBD2
v_gene: TRBV6-2/TRBV6-3
CDR3nt: TGTGCCAGCACTCCGGGACTAGCGGGAGTTGGGGATGAGCAGTTCTTC
CDR3aa: CASTPGLAGVGDEQFF

j_gene: TRBJ2-3
abundance: .
d_gene: .
v_gene: TRBV6-4
CDR3nt: TGTGCCAGCAGTGACAGTGCCGGGGCAGATACGCAGTATTTT
CDR3aa: CASSDSAGADTQYF

j_gene: TRBJ2-1
abundance: .
d_gene: .
v_gene: TRBV3-1
CDR3nt: TGTGCCAGCAGCGGCTCGACATTTTACAATGAGCAGTTCTTC
CDR3aa: CASSGSTFYNEQFF

j_gene: TRBJ2-5
abundance: .
d_gene: .
v_gene: TRBV27
CDR3nt: TGTGCCAGCAGTTTCTACAGGAACACGCGACTAGAGACCCAGTACTTC
CDR3aa: CASSFYRNTRLETQYF

j_gene: TRBJ2-1
abundance: .
d_gene: .
v_gene: TRBV19
CDR3nt: TGTGCCAGCTCAAACGGGGGGCCGAGCTCCTACAATGAGCAGTTCTTC
CDR3aa: CASSNGGPSSYNEQFF

j_gene: TRBJ2-5
abundance: .
d_gene: TRBD1
v_gene: TRBV5-4
CDR3nt: TGTGCCAGCAGCATCGGGACAGGGGTTGTTGAGACCCAGTACTTC
CDR3aa: CASSIGTGVVETQYF

j_gene: TRBJ2-5
abundance: .
d_gene: .
v_gene: TRBV12-3/TRBV12-4
CDR3nt: TGTGCCAGCAGTTCGTCGTCTGGGGAGACCCAGTACTTC
CDR3aa: CASSSSSGETQYF

j_gene: TRBJ2-3
abundance: .
d_gene: .
v_gene: TRBV19
CDR3nt: TGTGCCAGTAGTATAGCGGCTAGCACAGATACGCAGTATTTT
CDR3aa: CASSIAASTDTQYF

j_gene: TRBJ2-3
abundance: few
d_gene: .
v_gene: TRBV20-1
CDR3nt: TGCAGTGCCCGCTGGACGGGAGATAGCGGCTCAGATACGCAGTATTTT
CDR3aa: CSARWTGDSGSDTQYF

j_gene: TRBJ2-2
abundance: .
d_gene: TRBD2
v_gene: TRBV14
CDR3nt: TGTGCCAGCAGCCATTCTCCTACTAGCGGGAGGGACAAGAACACCGGGGAGCTGTTTTTT
CDR3aa: CASSHSPTSGRDKNTGELFF

j_gene: TRBJ2-2
abundance: many
d_gene: .
v_gene: TRBV19
CDR3nt: TGTGCCAGTAGTATAGGAACTGAGCTCACCGGGGAGCTGTTTTTT
CDR3aa: CASSIGTELTGELFF

j_gene: TRBJ2-3
abundance: many
d_gene: TRBD1
v_gene: TRBV7-6
CDR3nt: TGTGCCAGCAGCCGGACCGGGACAGGGGTGACAGATACGCAGTATTTT
CDR3aa: CASSRTGTGVTDTQYF

j_gene: TRBJ2-7
abundance: .
d_gene: .
v_gene: TRBV20-1
CDR3nt: TGCAGTGCTAGAGTCGCAGGCAACTCCTACGAGCAGTACTTC
CDR3aa: CSARVAGNSYEQYF

j_gene: TRBJ1-4
abundance: .
d_gene: .
v_gene: TRBV19
CDR3nt: TGTGCCAGTAGTAATAACAGGGAGTATAATGAAAAACTGTTTTTT
CDR3aa: CASSNNREYNEKLFF

j_gene: TRBJ2-2
abundance: .
d_gene: TRBD2
v_gene: TRBV7-6
CDR3nt: TGTGCCAGCATGCGGACTAGCGGCACCGGGGAGCTTTTTTTT
CDR3aa: CASMRTSGTGELFF

j_gene: TRBJ1-1
abundance: .
d_gene: .
v_gene: TRBV7-9
CDR3nt: TGTGCCAGCAGCTTAGTTGGTGGGGTGAACACTGAAGCTTTCTTT
CDR3aa: CASSLVGGVNTEAFF

j_gene: TRBJ1-4
abundance: few
d_gene: .
v_gene: TRBV11-2
CDR3nt: TGTGCCAGCAGCTTTCCGAGGCAGGGAACAGGGTCCGCGAAAAAACTGTTTTTT
CDR3aa: CASSFPRQGTGSAKKLFF

j_gene: TRBJ2-5
abundance: .
d_gene: TRBD2
v_gene: TRBV11-1
CDR3nt: TGTGCCAGCAGCCCGGGACTAGCGGGGAACCAAGAGACCCAGTACTTC
CDR3aa: CASSPGLAGNQETQYF

j_gene: TRBJ2-7
abundance: many
d_gene: .
v_gene: TRBV20-1
CDR3nt: TGCAGTGCTAGAGACCCCGGGGGCCACGAGCAGTACTTC
CDR3aa: CSARDPGGHEQYF

j_gene: TRBJ2-7
abundance: .
d_gene: .
v_gene: TRBV7-6
CDR3nt: TGTGCCAGCAGCTCGATCGAGCTTCACGAGCAGTACTTC
CDR3aa: CASSSIELHEQYF

j_gene: TRBJ2-7
abundance: few
d_gene: TRBD1
v_gene: TRBV7-9
CDR3nt: TGTGCCAGCAGCCTTCCGGGACAGGGAGCCGAGCAGTACTTC
CDR3aa: CASSLPGQGAEQYF

j_gene: TRBJ1-1
abundance: few
d_gene: TRBD1
v_gene: TRBV2
CDR3nt: TGTGCCAGCATTGGGACAGGAAGGAACACTGAAGCTTTCTTT
CDR3aa: CASIGTGRNTEAFF

j_gene: TRBJ2-5
abundance: many
d_gene: TRBD2
v_gene: TRBV12-3/TRBV12-4
CDR3nt: TGTGCCAGCAGTTTAGCGGGAGGGCCCGTTGAGACCCAGTACTTC
CDR3aa: CASSLAGGPVETQYF

j_gene: TRBJ2-5
abundance: few
d_gene: TRBD1
v_gene: TRBV4-1
CDR3nt: TGCGCCAGCAGCCTCCCAGGGGGTGAGACCCAGTACTTC
CDR3aa: CASSLPGGETQYF